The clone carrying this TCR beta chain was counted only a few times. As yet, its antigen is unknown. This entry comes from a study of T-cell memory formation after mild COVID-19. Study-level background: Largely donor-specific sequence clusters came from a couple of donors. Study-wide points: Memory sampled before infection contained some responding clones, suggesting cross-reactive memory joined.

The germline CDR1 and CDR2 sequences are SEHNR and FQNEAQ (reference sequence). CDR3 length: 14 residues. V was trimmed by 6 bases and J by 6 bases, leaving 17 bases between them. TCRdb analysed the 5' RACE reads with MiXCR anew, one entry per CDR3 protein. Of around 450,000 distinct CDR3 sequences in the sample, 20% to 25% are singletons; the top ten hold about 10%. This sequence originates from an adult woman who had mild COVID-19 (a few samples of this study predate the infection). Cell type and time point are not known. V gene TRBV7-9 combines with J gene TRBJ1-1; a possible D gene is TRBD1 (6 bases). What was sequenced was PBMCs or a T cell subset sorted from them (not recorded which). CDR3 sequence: CASRSNREGPEAFF. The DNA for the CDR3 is TGTGCCAGCAGGTCGAACAGGGAAGGGCCTGAAGCTTTCTTT.